Listed below are T cell receptor beta chains from one sample, sequenced in a study of early T cells in non-severe SARS-CoV-2 infection. TCRdb itself ran the 5' RACE reads through MiXCR, one entry per CDR3 protein. The profile shows around 55,000 distinct CDR3 sequences, around 13% of them singletons. Sequenced material: whole blood. The origin of the receptors is an adult who was a healthcare worker with PCR-confirmed SARS-CoV-2 infection or an uninfected control (not recorded which). Each CDR3 is given with its conserved first and last residue. A clone size is listed for some rows: how often the clone was seen (once, few, many), or a class if it is expanded.

size	V	J	CDR3
few	TRBV12-3/TRBV12-4	TRBJ2-3	CASRALLTDTQYF
few	TRBV6-6	TRBJ1-2	CASSYPDYYGYTF
few	TRBV6-5	TRBJ1-5	CASSLTGKQPQHF
NA	TRBV12-5	TRBJ1-2	CAFSRTERYGYTF
NA	TRBV7-9	TRBJ2-6	CASSGGSGANVLTF
NA	TRBV7-2	TRBJ2-1	CASSPRREFYNEQFF
NA	TRBV19	TRBJ2-1	CASSKVLLGPNEQFF
many	TRBV6-5	TRBJ2-7	CASTPGTGHSYEQYF
many	TRBV29-1	TRBJ1-2	CSVEENNGAYGYTF
NA	TRBV11-2	TRBJ1-1	CASSTGWGTGTEAFF